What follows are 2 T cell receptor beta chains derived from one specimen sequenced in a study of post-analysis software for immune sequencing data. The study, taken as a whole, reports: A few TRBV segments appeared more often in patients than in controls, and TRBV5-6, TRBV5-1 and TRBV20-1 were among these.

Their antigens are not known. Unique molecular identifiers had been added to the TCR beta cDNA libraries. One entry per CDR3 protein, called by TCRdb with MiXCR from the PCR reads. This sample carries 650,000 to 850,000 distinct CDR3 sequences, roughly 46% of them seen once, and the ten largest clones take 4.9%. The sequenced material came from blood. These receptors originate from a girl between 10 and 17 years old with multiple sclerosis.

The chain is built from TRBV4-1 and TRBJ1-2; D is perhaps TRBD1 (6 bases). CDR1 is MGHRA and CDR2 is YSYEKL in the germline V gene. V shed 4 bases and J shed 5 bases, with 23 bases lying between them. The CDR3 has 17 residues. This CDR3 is CASSLLLKGDRRYGYTF. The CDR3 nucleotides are TGCGCCAGCAGCCTGCTATTAAAGGGAGACAGGCGATATGGCTACACCTTC.

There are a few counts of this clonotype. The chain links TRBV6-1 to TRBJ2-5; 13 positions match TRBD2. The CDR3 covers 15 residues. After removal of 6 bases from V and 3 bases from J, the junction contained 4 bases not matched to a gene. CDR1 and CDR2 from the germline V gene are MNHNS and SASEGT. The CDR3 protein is CASRTSGRGKETQYF. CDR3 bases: TGTGCCAGCAGAACTAGCGGGAGGGGTAAAGAGACCCAGTACTTC.